A selection of T cell receptor beta chains follows, all from one sample in a study of early T cells in non-severe SARS-CoV-2 infection. Each CDR3 protein is one row after TCRdb ran MiXCR on the 5' RACE reads. The repertoire includes about 31,000 distinct CDR3 sequences, roughly 5.3% of them detected once, and about 20% sits in the top ten. The specimen was whole blood. The receptors here all came from an adult who was a healthcare worker with PCR-confirmed SARS-CoV-2 infection or an uninfected control (not recorded which). Both conserved end residues are part of each CDR3. A D gene is named only where the DNA matches it firmly. Where a row states a size, it is once, few, many or the class of an expanded clone; other rows omit it.

J: TRBJ1-1
length: 18
D: -
V: TRBV7-6
size: -
CDR3: CASSLAATATISNTEAFF
DNA: TGTGCCAGCAGCTTAGCAGCGACAGCAACTATTTCGAACACTGAAGCTTTCTTT

J: TRBJ1-4
length: 13
D: TRBD1
V: TRBV28
size: -
CDR3: CASRTGASEKLFF
DNA: TGTGCCAGCCGTACAGGGGCTTCAGAAAAACTGTTTTTT

J: TRBJ2-6
length: 15
D: TRBD1
V: TRBV6-5
size: -
CDR3: CASSSTGAGANVLTF
DNA: TGTGCCAGCAGCTCGACAGGGGCTGGGGCCAACGTCCTGACTTTC

J: TRBJ2-7
length: 17
D: TRBD2
V: TRBV6-5
size: few
CDR3: CASSRGGLAGTSYEQYF
DNA: TGTGCCAGCAGTAGGGGGGGACTAGCGGGTACTTCCTACGAGCAGTACTTC

J: TRBJ2-1
length: 18
D: TRBD2
V: TRBV2
size: few
CDR3: CASSEAFYLAEDYNEQFF
DNA: TGTGCCAGCAGTGAAGCATTTTATCTAGCGGAGGACTACAATGAGCAGTTCTTC

J: TRBJ1-1
length: 12
D: -
V: TRBV5-1
size: many
CDR3: CASSLDGNEAFF
DNA: TGCGCCAGCAGCTTGGACGGAAATGAAGCTTTCTTT

J: TRBJ2-2
length: 14
D: -
V: TRBV30
size: many
CDR3: CAWSVGTNTGELFF
DNA: TGTGCCTGGAGTGTAGGGACGAACACCGGGGAGCTGTTTTTT

J: TRBJ2-7
length: 17
D: -
V: TRBV6-6
size: many
CDR3: CASSYPIRGESSYEQYF
DNA: TGTGCCAGCAGTTACCCCATTAGGGGGGAAAGCTCCTACGAGCAGTACTTC

J: TRBJ2-6
length: 15
D: -
V: TRBV30
size: many
CDR3: CAWSVPGSGANVLTF
DNA: TGTGCCTGGAGTGTACCCGGGTCTGGGGCCAACGTCCTGACTTTC

J: TRBJ2-2
length: 15
D: -
V: TRBV12-5
size: few
CDR3: CASGLGQSNTGELFF
DNA: TGTGCTAGTGGTTTGGGACAGTCGAACACCGGGGAGCTGTTTTTT

J: TRBJ2-6
length: 16
D: -
V: TRBV20-1
size: few
CDR3: CSARDPTGSGANVLTF
DNA: TGCAGTGCTAGAGACCCGACAGGCTCTGGGGCCAACGTCCTGACTTTC

J: TRBJ2-1
length: 12
D: -
V: TRBV2
size: many
CDR3: CASGQGYNEQFF
DNA: TGTGCCAGCGGCCAGGGGTACAATGAGCAGTTCTTC

J: TRBJ2-7
length: 13
D: -
V: TRBV19
size: many
CDR3: CASSIQGRNEQYF
DNA: TGTGCCAGTAGTATTCAGGGTAGGAACGAGCAGTACTTC

J: TRBJ1-1
length: 14
D: TRBD1
V: TRBV3-1
size: many
CDR3: CASSRGGLNTEAFF
DNA: TGTGCCAGCAGCCGAGGGGGCCTGAACACTGAAGCTTTCTTT

J: TRBJ2-3
length: 14
D: TRBD2
V: TRBV6-1
size: many
CDR3: CANLAGDNTDTQYF
DNA: TGTGCCAACCTAGCGGGCGATAACACAGATACGCAGTATTTT

J: TRBJ1-1
length: 14
D: -
V: TRBV7-2
size: many
CDR3: CASSLGGSHTEAFF
DNA: TGTGCCAGCAGCTTAGGTGGGTCCCACACTGAAGCTTTCTTT

J: TRBJ2-7
length: 12
D: TRBD1
V: TRBV6-2/TRBV6-3
size: -
CDR3: CASRDRFYEQYF
DNA: TGTGCCAGCCGGGACAGGTTCTACGAGCAGTACTTC